Below are 9 T cell receptor beta chains sequenced from a single sample in a study of T cell responses to AZD1222 COVID-19 vaccine. Only in-frame clones appear in the TCRdb table, and some are missing; sequencing was by immunoSEQ multiplex PCR. Of approximately 88,000 clones in the sample, 75% to 95% are singletons; the top ten hold less than 5.5%. Sequences were derived from peripheral blood, sampled 28 days after the second AZD1222 dose. All receptors come from an adult who received the AZD1222 COVID-19 vaccine.

The rearrangement uses TRBV4-3 and TRBJ2-3; 10 bases agree with TRBD2. Unmatched junction bases numbered 7, after V lost 0 bases and J lost 7 bases. Germline loops: CDR1 LGHNA, CDR2 YSLEER. The CDR3 extends over 16 amino acids. The CDR3 here is CASSQDSSGGGNTQYF. CDR3 coding DNA: TGCGCCAGCAGCCAAGATTCCAGCGGGGGGGGAAATACGCAGTATTTT.

This sequence joins TRBV28 and TRBJ2-1, with a possible D match to TRBD2 (5 bases). Germline CDR1 and CDR2: MDHEN and SYDVKM. Trimming stripped 5 bases from V and 4 bases from J, with 15 bases between. This CDR3 contains 15 residues. CDR3 amino acids: CASSPHLGGYNEQFF. CDR3 sequence (DNA): TGTGCCAGCAGTCCGCATCTGGGCGGGTACAATGAGCAGTTCTTC.

The chain has TRBV4-3 and TRBJ1-6; 7 nucleotides line up with TRBD1. The CDR3 runs 17 residues. Germline trimming cut 0 bases from V and 7 bases from J; bases unmatched to any gene: 9. Germline-derived CDR1 and CDR2 are LGHNA and YSLEER. DNA for the CDR3: TGCGCCAGCAGCCAAGATGGTAAGGGGGCGAACAATTCACCCCTCCACTTT. This encodes CASSQDGKGANNSPLHF.

The V gene is TRBV9, the J gene TRBJ1-3, with D tentatively TRBD1 (5 bases). The V end was cut by 0 bases, the J end by 4 bases, with 11 bases between. The CDR3 extends over 15 amino acids. Germline CDR1 is SGDLS and CDR2 is YYNGEE. CDR3 in DNA: TGTGCCAGCAGCGTAGGGGGGACTGGCGGAAACACCATATATTTT. Protein product: CASSVGGTGGNTIYF.

The CDR3 reads CASSQTGSNQPQHF. CDR3 nucleotide sequence: TGTGCCAGCAGCCAAACAGGTTCCAATCAGCCCCAGCATTTT. V usage is TRBV9 and J usage is TRBJ1-5; TRBD1 might be the D (5 bases). Per the germline V gene, CDR1 is SGDLS and CDR2 is YYNGEE. This CDR3 is 14 amino acids long. Trimming cost V 4 bases and J 3 bases, with 11 bases left between them.

The CDR3 nucleotides are TGTGCCAGCGCTGCAACTGAAGGATCACCCCTCCACTTT. Translation gives CASAATEGSPLHF. The chain couples TRBV27 to TRBJ1-6, with D unclear. This CDR3 is 13 amino acids long. Trimming left V 8 bases short and J 10 bases short, with 15 bases between. The germline gives CDR1 MNHEY, CDR2 SMNVEV (reference sequence).

The rearrangement links TRBV18 to TRBJ1-1; 9 bases match TRBD1. The CDR3 spans 13 residues. The ends lost 5 bases at V and 4 bases at J; junction bases unmatched: 2. The V gene's germline CDR1 is KGHSH and CDR2 LQKENI. CDR3 in amino acids: CASSSTGGTEAFF. CDR3 in DNA: TGTGCCAGCTCATCGACAGGGGGCACTGAAGCTTTCTTT.

V usage is TRBV12-3 or TRBV12-4 and J usage is TRBJ1-5; the D is unclear. With 1 base removed from V and 6 bases from J, the gap between germline ends came to 7 bases. The CDR3 totals 13 residues. CDR3 bases: TGTGCCAGCAGTTTAGGCGCCGGTCAGCCCCAGCATTTT. As protein: CASSLGAGQPQHF.

This sequence joins TRBV6-5 and TRBJ2-7; no clear D gene. Germline V gene lookup returns CDR1 MNHEY and CDR2 SVGAGI. Trimming pared 7 bases from V and 1 base from J, leaving 8 bases between. This CDR3 comprises 12 residues. This CDR3 reads CASNLLSYEQYF. CDR3 coding DNA: TGTGCCAGCAATCTCCTATCCTACGAGCAGTACTTC.